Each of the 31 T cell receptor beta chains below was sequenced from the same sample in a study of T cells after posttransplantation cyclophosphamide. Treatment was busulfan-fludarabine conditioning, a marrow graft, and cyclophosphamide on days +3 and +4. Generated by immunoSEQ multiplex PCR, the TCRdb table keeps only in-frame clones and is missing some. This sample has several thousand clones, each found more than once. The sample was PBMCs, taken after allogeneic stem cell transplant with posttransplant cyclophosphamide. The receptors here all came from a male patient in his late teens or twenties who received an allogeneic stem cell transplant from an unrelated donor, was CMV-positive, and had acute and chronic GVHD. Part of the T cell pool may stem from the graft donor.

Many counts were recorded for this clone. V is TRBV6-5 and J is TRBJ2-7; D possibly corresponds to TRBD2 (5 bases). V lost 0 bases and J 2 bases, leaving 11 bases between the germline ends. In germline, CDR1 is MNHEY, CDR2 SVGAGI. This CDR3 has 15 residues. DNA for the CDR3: TGTGCCAGCAGTTACTCAAGAGGGCCCCCCTACGAGCAGTACTTC. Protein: CASSYSRGPPYEQYF.

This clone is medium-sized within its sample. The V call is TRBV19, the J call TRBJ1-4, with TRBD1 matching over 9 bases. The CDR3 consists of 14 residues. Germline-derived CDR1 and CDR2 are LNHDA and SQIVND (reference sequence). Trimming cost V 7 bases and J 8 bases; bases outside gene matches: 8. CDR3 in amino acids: CASTPGTGREKLFF. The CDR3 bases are TGTGCCAGTACTCCCGGGACAGGGAGGGAAAAACTGTTTTTT.

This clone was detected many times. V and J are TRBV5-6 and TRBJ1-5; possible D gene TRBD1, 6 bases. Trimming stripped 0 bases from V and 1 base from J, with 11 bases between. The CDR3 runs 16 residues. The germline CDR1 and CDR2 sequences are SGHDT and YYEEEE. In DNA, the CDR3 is TGTGCCAGCAGCTTGGGGGGACAAGCAAGCAATCAGCCCCAGCATTTT. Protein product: CASSLGGQASNQPQHF.

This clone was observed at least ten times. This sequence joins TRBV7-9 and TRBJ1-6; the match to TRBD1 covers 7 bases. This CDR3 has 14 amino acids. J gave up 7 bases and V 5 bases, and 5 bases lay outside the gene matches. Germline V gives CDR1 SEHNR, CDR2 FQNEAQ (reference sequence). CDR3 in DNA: TGTGCCAGCAGCATCCGGGACAGCAATTCACCCCTCCACTTT. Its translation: CASSIRDSNSPLHF.

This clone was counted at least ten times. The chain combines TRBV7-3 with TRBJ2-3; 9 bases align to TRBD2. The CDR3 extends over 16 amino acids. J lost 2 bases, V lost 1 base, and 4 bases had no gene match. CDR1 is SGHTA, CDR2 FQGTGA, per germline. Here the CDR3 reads CASSLRSGGSTDTQYF. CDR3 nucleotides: TGTGCCAGCAGCTTAAGGAGCGGGGGGTCCACAGATACGCAGTATTTT. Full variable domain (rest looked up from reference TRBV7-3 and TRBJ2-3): GAGVSQTPSNKVTEKGKYVELRCDPISGHTALYWYRQSLGQGPEFLIYFQGTGAADDSGLPNDRFFAVRPEGSVSTLKIQRTERGDSAVYLCASSLRSGGSTDTQYFGPGTRLTVL.

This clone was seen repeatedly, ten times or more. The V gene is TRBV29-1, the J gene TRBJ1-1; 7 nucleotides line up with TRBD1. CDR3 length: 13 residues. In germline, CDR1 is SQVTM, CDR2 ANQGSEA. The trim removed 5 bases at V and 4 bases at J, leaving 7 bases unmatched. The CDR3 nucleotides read TGCAGCGTTTATGACAGGGTGGGCACTGAAGCTTTCTTT. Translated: CSVYDRVGTEAFF.

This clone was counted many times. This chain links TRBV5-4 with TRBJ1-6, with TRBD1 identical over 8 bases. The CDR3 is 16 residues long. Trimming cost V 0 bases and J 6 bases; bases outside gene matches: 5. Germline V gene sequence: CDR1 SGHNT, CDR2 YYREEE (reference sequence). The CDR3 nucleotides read TGTGCCAGCAGCTTGGTGGCAGGGGGCGGTAATTCACCCCTCCACTTT. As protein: CASSLVAGGGNSPLHF. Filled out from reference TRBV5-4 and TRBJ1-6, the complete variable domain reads ETGVTQSPTHLIKTRGQQVTLRCSSQSGHNTVSWYQQALGQGPQFIFQYYREEENGRGNFPPRFSGLQFPNYSSELNVNALELDDSALYLCASSLVAGGGNSPLHFGNGTRLTVT.

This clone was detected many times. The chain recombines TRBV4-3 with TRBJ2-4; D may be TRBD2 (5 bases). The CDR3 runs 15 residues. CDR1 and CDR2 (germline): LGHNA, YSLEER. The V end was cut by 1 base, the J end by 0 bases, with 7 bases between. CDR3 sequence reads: CASSQGGLAKNIQYF. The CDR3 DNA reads TGCGCCAGCAGCCAAGGAGGACTAGCCAAAAACATTCAGTACTTC.

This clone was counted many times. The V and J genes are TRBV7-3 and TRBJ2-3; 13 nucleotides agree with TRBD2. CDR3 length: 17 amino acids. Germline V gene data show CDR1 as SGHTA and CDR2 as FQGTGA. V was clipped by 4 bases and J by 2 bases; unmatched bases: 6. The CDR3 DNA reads TGTGCCAGCAGCTCCTGGACTAGCGGGGGACTCACAGATACGCAGTATTTT. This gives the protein CASSSWTSGGLTDTQYF.

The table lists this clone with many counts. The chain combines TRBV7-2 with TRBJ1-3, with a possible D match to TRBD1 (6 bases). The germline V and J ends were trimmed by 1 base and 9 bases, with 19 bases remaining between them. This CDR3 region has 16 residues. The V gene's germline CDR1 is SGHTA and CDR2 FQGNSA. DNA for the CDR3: TGTGCCAGCAGCTTAGACTTCGGGAGGGGGGTTCGCACCATATATTTT. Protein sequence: CASSLDFGRGVRTIYF.

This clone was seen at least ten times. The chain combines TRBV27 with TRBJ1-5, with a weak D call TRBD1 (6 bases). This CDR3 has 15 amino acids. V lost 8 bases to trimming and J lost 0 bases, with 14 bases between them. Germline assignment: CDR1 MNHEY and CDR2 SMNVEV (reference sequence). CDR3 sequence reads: CASSPGGASNQPQHF. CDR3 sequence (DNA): TGTGCCAGCTCTCCGGGGGGGGCTAGCAATCAGCCCCAGCATTTT.

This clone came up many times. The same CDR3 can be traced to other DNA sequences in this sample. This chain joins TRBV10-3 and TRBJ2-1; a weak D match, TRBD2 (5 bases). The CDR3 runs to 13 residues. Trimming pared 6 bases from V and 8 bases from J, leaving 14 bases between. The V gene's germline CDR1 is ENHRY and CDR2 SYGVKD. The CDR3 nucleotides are TGTGCCATCAGGCGGACTTCTCAGGATGAGCAGTTCTTC. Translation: CAIRRTSQDEQFF.

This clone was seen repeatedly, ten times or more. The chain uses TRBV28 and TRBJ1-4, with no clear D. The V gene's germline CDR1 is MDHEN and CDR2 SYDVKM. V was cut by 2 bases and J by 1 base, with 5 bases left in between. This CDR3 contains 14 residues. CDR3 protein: CASSLGGTNEKLFF. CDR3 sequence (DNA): TGTGCCAGCAGTTTAGGAGGAACTAATGAAAAACTGTTTTTT.

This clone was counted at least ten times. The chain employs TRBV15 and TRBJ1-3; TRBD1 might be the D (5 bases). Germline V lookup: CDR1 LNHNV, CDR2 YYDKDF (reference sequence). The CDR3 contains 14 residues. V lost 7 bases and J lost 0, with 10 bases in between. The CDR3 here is CATTQGDSGNTIYF. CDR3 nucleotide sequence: TGTGCCACCACCCAAGGGGACTCTGGAAACACCATATATTTT.

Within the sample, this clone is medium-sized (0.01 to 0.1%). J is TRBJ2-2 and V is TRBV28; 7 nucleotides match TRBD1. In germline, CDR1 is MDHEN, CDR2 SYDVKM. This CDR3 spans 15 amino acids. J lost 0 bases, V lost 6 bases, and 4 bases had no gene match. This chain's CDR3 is CASRGTASNTGELFF. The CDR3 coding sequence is TGTGCCAGCAGGGGGACAGCATCGAACACCGGGGAGCTGTTTTTT. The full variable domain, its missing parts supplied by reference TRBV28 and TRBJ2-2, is DVKVTQSSRYLVKRTGEKVFLECVQDMDHENMFWYRQDPGLGLRLIYFSYDVKMKEKGDIPEGYSVSREKKERFSLILESASTNQTSMYLCASRGTASNTGELFFGEGSRLTVL.

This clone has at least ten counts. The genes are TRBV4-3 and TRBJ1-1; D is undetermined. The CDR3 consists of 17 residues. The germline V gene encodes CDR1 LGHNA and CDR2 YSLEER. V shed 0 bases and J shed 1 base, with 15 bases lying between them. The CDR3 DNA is TGCGCCAGCAGCCAAGAAGGAACAGCCTCTGGGAACACTGAAGCTTTCTTT. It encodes CASSQEGTASGNTEAFF.

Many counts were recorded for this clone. CDR3 region: CASSLPGTGVNTEAFF. CDR3 bases: TGTGCCAGCAGTTTGCCCGGGACAGGGGTTAACACTGAAGCTTTCTTT. The chain joins TRBV6-6 to TRBJ1-1; the match to TRBD1 covers 10 bases. Germline-derived CDR1 and CDR2 are MNHNY and SVGAGI (reference sequence). The CDR3 sequence is 16 residues long. The junction had 7 bases not matched to a gene; V was cut back by 4 bases and J by 2 bases.

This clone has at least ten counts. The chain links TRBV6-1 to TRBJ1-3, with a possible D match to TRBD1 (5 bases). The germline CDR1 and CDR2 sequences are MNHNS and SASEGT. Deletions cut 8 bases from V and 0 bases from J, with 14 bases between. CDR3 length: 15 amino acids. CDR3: CASVSTTDSGNTIYF. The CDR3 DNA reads TGTGCCAGCGTATCTACGACAGACTCTGGAAACACCATATATTTT.

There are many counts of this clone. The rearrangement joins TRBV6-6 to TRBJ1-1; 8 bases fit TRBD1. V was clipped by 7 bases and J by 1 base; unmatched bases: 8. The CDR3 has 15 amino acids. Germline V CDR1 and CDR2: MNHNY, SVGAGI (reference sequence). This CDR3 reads CASTLDRGRNTEAFF. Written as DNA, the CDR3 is TGTGCCAGCACCCTCGACAGGGGCAGGAACACTGAAGCTTTCTTT.

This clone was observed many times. This CDR3 is CASSQVGGPGYGYTF. CDR3 nucleotides: TGTGCCAGCAGCCAAGTGGGGGGGCCTGGCTATGGCTACACCTTC. This sequence joins TRBV14 and TRBJ1-2, with D maybe TRBD1 (6 bases). CDR3 length: 15 residues. Trimming stripped 1 base from V and 4 bases from J, with 13 bases between. The V gene's germline CDR1 is SGHDN and CDR2 FVKESK.

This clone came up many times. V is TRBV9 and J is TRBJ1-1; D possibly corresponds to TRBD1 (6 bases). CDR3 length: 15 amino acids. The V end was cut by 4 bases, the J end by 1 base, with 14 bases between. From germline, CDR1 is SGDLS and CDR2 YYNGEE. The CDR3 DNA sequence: TGTGCCAGCAGCCCCAGGGAGGGGGGGAACACTGAAGCTTTCTTT. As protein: CASSPREGGNTEAFF.

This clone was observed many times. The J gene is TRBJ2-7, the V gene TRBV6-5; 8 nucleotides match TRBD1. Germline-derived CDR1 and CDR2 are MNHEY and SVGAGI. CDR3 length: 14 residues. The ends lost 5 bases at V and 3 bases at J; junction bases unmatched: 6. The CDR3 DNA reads TGTGCCAGCAGTGCCCGGGACAGGCACTACGAGCAGTACTTC. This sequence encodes CASSARDRHYEQYF.

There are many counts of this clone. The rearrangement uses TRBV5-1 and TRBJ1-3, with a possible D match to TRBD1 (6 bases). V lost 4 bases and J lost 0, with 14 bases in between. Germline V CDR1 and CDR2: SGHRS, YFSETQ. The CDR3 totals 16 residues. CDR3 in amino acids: CASSLGDIGSGNTIYF. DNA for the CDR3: TGCGCCAGCAGCCTTGGGGACATCGGCTCTGGAAACACCATATATTTT.

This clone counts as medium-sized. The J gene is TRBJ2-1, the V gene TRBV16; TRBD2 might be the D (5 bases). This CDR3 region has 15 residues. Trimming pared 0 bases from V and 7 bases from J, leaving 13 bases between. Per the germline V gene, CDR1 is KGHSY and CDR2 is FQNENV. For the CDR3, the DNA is TGTGCCAGCAGCCAATCCGAAGCAGCGGAGAATGAGCAGTTCTTC. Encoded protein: CASSQSEAAENEQFF.

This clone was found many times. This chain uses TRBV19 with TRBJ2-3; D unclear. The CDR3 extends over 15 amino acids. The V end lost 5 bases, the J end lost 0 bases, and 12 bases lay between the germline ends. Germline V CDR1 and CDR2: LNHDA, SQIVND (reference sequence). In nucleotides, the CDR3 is TGTGCCAGTAGTGGGCGCAGTTTTAGCACAGATACGCAGTATTTT. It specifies CASSGRSFSTDTQYF.

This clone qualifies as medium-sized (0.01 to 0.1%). CDR3 sequence: CASRTEAGMVGEAFF. The CDR3 DNA follows: TGTGCCAGTAGGACGGAAGCGGGGATGGTGGGTGAAGCTTTCTTT. The chain combines TRBV19 with TRBJ1-1, with D unresolved. Trimming pared 6 bases from V and 7 bases from J, leaving 21 bases between. Germline V gives CDR1 LNHDA, CDR2 SQIVND (reference sequence). CDR3 length equals 15 residues.

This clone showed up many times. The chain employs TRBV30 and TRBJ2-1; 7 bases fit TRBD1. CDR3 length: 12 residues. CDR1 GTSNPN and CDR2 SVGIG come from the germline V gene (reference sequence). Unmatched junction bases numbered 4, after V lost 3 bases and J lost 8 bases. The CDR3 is CAWSLTGDEQFF. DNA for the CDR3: TGTGCCTGGAGCCTTACAGGGGATGAGCAGTTCTTC.

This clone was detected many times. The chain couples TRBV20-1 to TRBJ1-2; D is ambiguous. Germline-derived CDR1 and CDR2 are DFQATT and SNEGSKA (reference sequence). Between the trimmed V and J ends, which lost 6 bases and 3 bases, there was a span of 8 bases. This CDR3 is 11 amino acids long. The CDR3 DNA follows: TGCAGTGCCAGGCGCGACTATGGCTACACCTTC. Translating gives CSARRDYGYTF.

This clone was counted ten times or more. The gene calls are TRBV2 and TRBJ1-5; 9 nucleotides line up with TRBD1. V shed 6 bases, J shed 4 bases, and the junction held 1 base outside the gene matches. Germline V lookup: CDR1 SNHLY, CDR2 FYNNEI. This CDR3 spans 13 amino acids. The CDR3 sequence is CASRGTGNQPQHF. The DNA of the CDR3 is TGTGCCAGCAGAGGGACAGGGAATCAGCCCCAGCATTTT.

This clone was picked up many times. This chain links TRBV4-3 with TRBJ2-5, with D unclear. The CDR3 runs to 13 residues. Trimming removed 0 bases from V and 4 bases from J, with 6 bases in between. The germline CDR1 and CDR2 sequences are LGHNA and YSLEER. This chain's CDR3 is CASSQEFGETQYF. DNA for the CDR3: TGCGCCAGCAGCCAAGAGTTCGGAGAGACCCAGTACTTC.

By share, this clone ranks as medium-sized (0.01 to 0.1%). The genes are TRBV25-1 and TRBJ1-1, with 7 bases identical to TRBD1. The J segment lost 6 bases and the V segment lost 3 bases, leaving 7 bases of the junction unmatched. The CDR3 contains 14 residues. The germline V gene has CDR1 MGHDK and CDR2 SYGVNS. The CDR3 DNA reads TGTGCCAGCAGTGACCGTGTCACAGGGGCTGAAGCTTTCTTT. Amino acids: CASSDRVTGAEAFF.